The T cell receptor beta chain under discussion was sequenced for a study of follicular helper T cells after annual influenza vaccination. TCRdb keeps only in-frame clones here, not all; method: immunoSEQ multiplex PCR. The sample lists about 14,000 clones; around four fifths were seen once. CDR3 length: 13 amino acids. Trimming left V 7 bases short and J 8 bases short, with 17 bases between. The V gene's germline CDR1 is MNHNS and CDR2 SASEGT. Time point: 2014-2015 season, pre-vaccination. Sequencing used CXCR5- memory CD4+ T cells sorted from blood, obtained on the day of influenza vaccination. This TCR was recovered from an adult who received the influenza vaccine. The chain combines TRBV6-1 with TRBJ1-2; no definite D call. CDR3 coding DNA: TGTGCCAGCACCGCTCACGGGCTTAGAGGCTACACCTTC. It translates to CASTAHGLRGYTF.